A single sample is the source of the 21 T cell receptor beta chains below, sequenced in a study of beta chain features in type 1 diabetes. Sequenced material consisted of expressed TCRB transcripts (all of the isolated RNA was reverse transcribed). Generated by immunoSEQ multiplex PCR, the TCRdb table keeps only in-frame clones and is missing some. The table has hundreds of thousands of clones, roughly 15% seen once. The sequencing sample was made of naive CD4+ T cells from blood. All receptors derive from a woman between 18 and 29 years old in good health.

J is TRBJ2-1 and V is TRBV7-2; a weak D match, TRBD1 (5 bases). Trimming shortened V by 1 base and J by 7 bases, and 8 bases separated the two germline ends. Germline V gives CDR1 SGHTA, CDR2 FQGNSA. The CDR3 length is 13 residues. The CDR3 DNA reads as TGTGCCAGCAGCTTAGAACAGGATAATGAGCAGTTCTTC. Protein sequence: CASSLEQDNEQFF.

This chain uses TRBV2 with TRBJ2-4; the match to TRBD2 covers 11 bases. The CDR3 is 22 amino acids. CDR1 is SNHLY and CDR2 is FYNNEI in the germline V gene. Trimming removed 0 bases from V and 3 bases from J; junction bases left unmatched: 19. The CDR3 DNA follows: TGTGCCAGCAGTGAAGCAACGGTACTAGCGGGAGTCGGGTATAAGGGCAAAAACATTCAGTACTTC. Amino acids: CASSEATVLAGVGYKGKNIQYF.

A few counts support this clone. In nucleotides, the CDR3 is TGTGCCAGCAGCTCAGCACAACGAAACATTCAGTACTTC. As protein: CASSSAQRNIQYF. This chain links TRBV7-2 with TRBJ2-4; D remains ambiguous. The CDR3 extends over 13 amino acids. Germline assignment: CDR1 SGHTA and CDR2 FQGNSA. V gave up 4 bases and J gave up 6 bases, with 10 bases separating them.

The chain couples TRBV5-4 to TRBJ1-1; 10 bases are a match to TRBD1. CDR1 and CDR2 (germline): SGHNT, YYREEE (reference sequence). V was pared by 4 bases and J by 5 bases, with 5 bases of the junction left unmatched. The CDR3 contains 14 residues. CDR3 loop: CASSPTGGWTEAFF. DNA of the CDR3: TGTGCCAGCAGCCCGACAGGGGGCTGGACTGAAGCTTTCTTT.

The rearrangement links TRBV6-1 to TRBJ2-7, with D perhaps matching TRBD2 (7 bases). The V end lost 4 bases, the J end lost 3 bases, and 16 bases lay between the germline ends. The length of the CDR3 is 15 residues. Looked up from germline, CDR1 is MNHNS and CDR2 is SASEGT. The CDR3 reads CASSGGGVPLYEQYF. Written as DNA, the CDR3 is TGTGCCAGCAGTGGAGGGGGGGTACCCCTCTACGAGCAGTACTTC.

This sequence joins TRBV4-1 and TRBJ1-2; the D is unclear. Germline-derived CDR1 and CDR2 are MGHRA and YSYEKL. Trimming cost V 1 base and J 4 bases, with 16 bases left between them. There are 16 residues in the CDR3. The CDR3 DNA is TGCGCCAGCAGCCAAGGCCCGGACCGCCTAAGCTATGGCTACACCTTC. Translating gives CASSQGPDRLSYGYTF.

This clone has just a few counts. The chain combines TRBV2 with TRBJ2-1, with TRBD2 matching 16 bases. Germline CDR1 reads SNHLY; CDR2 reads FYNNEI. J lost 7 bases, V lost 6 bases, and 15 bases had no gene match. CDR3 length equals 19 residues. CDR3 nucleotide sequence: TGTGCCAGCAGCAGGGGGACTAGCGGGAGGGCCGCCTCCTTTAATGAGCAGTTCTTC. This sequence encodes CASSRGTSGRAASFNEQFF.

The chain uses TRBV4-2 and TRBJ1-1; D gene ambiguous. The CDR3 is 12 amino acids. Germline assignment: CDR1 LGHNA and CDR2 YNFKEQ. Trimming cost V 6 bases and J 4 bases, with 9 bases left between them. CDR3: CASRTGGTEAFF. The CDR3 DNA reads as TGTGCCAGCAGAACTGGTGGCACTGAAGCTTTCTTT.

The V and J genes are TRBV12-2 and TRBJ2-1; the table's D call TRBD2 went unverified against the DNA. TRBV12-2 is noted as a pseudogene. The CDR3 is 18 amino acids. The CDR3 is CASRLRSGRLAPYNEQFF. CDR3 nucleotides: TGTGCAAGTCGCTTACGGTCAGGGAGACTAGCGCCTTACAATGAGCAGTTCTTC.

The sample holds a few counts of this clone. The chain employs TRBV9 and TRBJ2-2, with D maybe TRBD2 (6 bases). The CDR3 is 16 amino acids. Germline V gene lookup returns CDR1 SGDLS and CDR2 YYNGEE. The germline V and J ends were trimmed by 4 bases and 2 bases, with 15 bases remaining between them. The CDR3 nucleotides are TGTGCCAGCAGCTGGGGAGGCGGGATTAACACCGGGGAGCTGTTTTTT. Its protein product is CASSWGGGINTGELFF. Filled out from reference TRBV9 and TRBJ2-2, the complete variable domain reads DSGVTQTPKHLITATGQRVTLRCSPRSGDLSVYWYQQSLDQGLQFLIQYYNGEERAKGNILERFSAQQFPDLHSELNLSSLELGDSALYFCASSWGGGINTGELFFGEGSRLTVL.

This clone was counted a few times. The gene calls are TRBV5-6 and TRBJ2-4; TRBD2 is a possible D gene (6 bases). This CDR3 comprises 14 residues. The V end was cut by 1 base, the J end by 9 bases, with 14 bases between. CDR1 is SGHDT and CDR2 is YYEEEE in the germline V gene. CDR3 sequence reads: CASSLLASEGIQYF. CDR3 in DNA: TGTGCCAGCAGCTTGCTGGCTAGCGAGGGCATTCAGTACTTC. Full variable domain (rest looked up from reference TRBV5-6 and TRBJ2-4): DAGVTQSPTHLIKTRGQQVTLRCSPKSGHDTVSWYQQALGQGPQFIFQYYEEEERQRGNFPDRFSGHQFPNYSSELNVNALLLGDSALYLCASSLLASEGIQYFGAGTRLSVL.

The sample holds a few counts of this clone. J is TRBJ1-2 and V is TRBV7-2; possibly TRBD1 for D (6 bases). Germline CDR1 reads SGHTA; CDR2 reads FQGNSA. V lost 2 bases, J lost 5 bases, and 15 bases lay in between. The CDR3 sequence is 15 residues long. The CDR3 sequence: CASSLYRTDFYGYTF. The CDR3 bases are TGTGCCAGCAGCTTATATCGGACAGACTTTTATGGCTACACCTTC.

This clone has just a few counts. The J gene is TRBJ1-4, the V gene TRBV7-2; TRBD1 agrees at 8 bases. V gave up 6 bases and J gave up 4 bases; unmatched junction bases: 7. The CDR3 runs 15 residues. The V gene's germline CDR1 is SGHTA and CDR2 FQGNSA. CDR3 residues: CASRSGGAGNEKLFF. The CDR3 DNA follows: TGTGCCAGCAGATCAGGGGGCGCCGGTAATGAAAAACTGTTTTTT.

The chain recombines TRBV6-6 with TRBJ1-2, with D unresolved. The V end lost 2 bases, the J end lost 8 bases, and 6 bases lay between the germline ends. CDR3 length: 11 residues. Germline-derived CDR1 and CDR2 are MNHNY and SVGAGI (reference sequence). The CDR3 loop reads CASSYNIGYTF. The DNA of the CDR3 is TGTGCCAGCAGTTACAATATCGGCTACACCTTC.

The table lists this clone with many counts. The chain couples TRBV10-3 to TRBJ1-5, with D tentatively TRBD1 (5 bases). The V gene lost 6 bases and the J gene lost 4 bases, with 13 bases spanning the gap. Germline CDR1 ENHRY, CDR2 SYGVKD. The CDR3 has 14 amino acids. In nucleotides, the CDR3 is TGTGCCATCAGCGGGACCCCAGAGAATCAGCCCCAGCATTTT. This translates into CAISGTPENQPQHF.

This clone was found a few times. The sample holds other DNA sequences that translate to the same CDR3. This CDR3 is CASSLAGGTDTQYF. The DNA for the CDR3 is TGCGCCAGCAGCTTGGCCGGGGGTACAGATACGCAGTATTTT. This chain uses TRBV5-1 with TRBJ2-3, with D possibly matching TRBD2 (6 bases). The germline CDR1 and CDR2 sequences are SGHRS and YFSETQ. V lost 0 bases and J 3 bases, leaving 8 bases between the germline ends. This CDR3 comprises 14 residues.

This clone was seen a handful of times. This chain connects TRBV7-9 to TRBJ1-1; the match to TRBD1 covers 9 bases. V trimming: 5 bases; J trimming: 1 base; junction bases outside the gene matches: 8. Looked up from germline, CDR1 is SEHNR and CDR2 is FQNEAQ (reference sequence). This CDR3 has 16 amino acids. CDR3 sequence (DNA): TGTGCCAGCAGCCAAGACCCGGGACAGGGGAACACTGAAGCTTTCTTT. It yields the protein CASSQDPGQGNTEAFF.

This clone was seen a handful of times. The chain carries TRBV4-3 and TRBJ1-3; TRBD1 is a possible D gene (6 bases). The CDR3 totals 15 residues. Germline V CDR1 and CDR2: LGHNA, YSLEER. Deletions cut 0 bases from V and 5 bases from J, with 11 bases between. CDR3 nucleotides: TGCGCCAGCAGCCAAGACCGGGACAAACGAAACACCATATATTTT. This sequence encodes CASSQDRDKRNTIYF.

J is TRBJ2-5 and V is TRBV9; 7 bases align to TRBD2. The DNA end lines up better with TRBJ2-7; the J call may be wrong. Germline CDR1 SGDLS, CDR2 YYNGEE. The CDR3 sequence is 15 residues long. The chain's CDR3 is CASSVGSSGPYEQYF. The DNA for the CDR3 is TGTGCCAGCAGCGTAGGTTCTAGCGGTCCCTACGAGCAGTACTTC.

The table lists this clone with a few counts. This chain uses TRBV21-1 with TRBJ2-3; TRBD2 was called by the table and not checked on the DNA. TRBV21-1 is a pseudogene. The CDR3 has 16 residues. DNA for the CDR3: TGTGCCAGCAGCAAAGGGACTAGCGGGAGCACAGATACGCAGTATTTT. This sequence encodes CASSKGTSGSTDTQYF.

A few counts support this clone. Mismatch with germline at one junction end may stem from a read error. This rearrangement joins TRBV7-7 to TRBJ1-5, with D uncertain. Germline V gene lookup returns CDR1 SSHAT and CDR2 FNYEAQ (reference sequence). The CDR3 has 13 residues. DNA of the CDR3: TGTGCTAGCAGCTTAGATTTGGACCAGCCCCAGCATTTT. Protein product: CASSLDLDQPQHF.